This TCR beta chain emerged from a study of vaccination and CD4 T cells after COVID-19. As to treatment: approximately 9-day PBMC culture with coronavirus spike peptide pools or control peptides (ViraFEST assay). Cultured CD4+ T-cell DNA underwent Oncomine TCR Beta short-read sequencing. TCRdb itself ran the PCR reads through MiXCR, one entry per CDR3 protein. The sample carries about 9,600 distinct CDR3 sequences, 30% recorded once. Per germline, CDR1 MDHEN and CDR2 SYDVKM. The V end lost 6 bases, the J end lost 0 bases, and 18 bases lay between the germline ends. The CDR3 consists of 16 residues. Worth noting for this clonotype: Its antigen is unidentified.

This material consisted of CD4+ T cells from blood, cultured in vitro, taken after SARS-CoV-2 vaccination. The receptor was isolated from a human donor who had recovered from COVID-19. The V and J genes are TRBV28 and TRBJ2-7; no definite D call. CDR3 amino acids: CASSPWAAANSYEQYF. The DNA for the CDR3 is TGTGCCAGCAGCCCCTGGGCGGCGGCTAACTCCTACGAGCAGTACTTC.